This TCR beta chain was recovered during a study of cytomegalovirus exposure and HLA in healthy donors. Study-wide background: Genotyping of more than 300 donors showed that over 65% belonged to the Caucasian-associated ancestry cluster.

Only one count was recorded for this clone. Its antigen is unknown. The PCR had 60 Vbeta and 13 Jbeta primers. Repertoires were generated with immunoSEQ multiplex PCR, while TCRdb's copy carries only in-frame clones and drops some. The profile shows 100,000 to 150,000 clones, 77% of them singletons. Points from the study as a whole: TCR association rates varied by HLA locus in a later analysis, with DRB1 highest and HLA-C lowest.

This TCR was sampled from a male donor in good health and CMV-seropositive. The material sequenced was PBMCs.

CDR3 nucleotides: TGTGCCAGCAGTTCTCGGACAGGGGGCATGGAGACCCAGTACTTC. Translated: CASSSRTGGMETQYF. This chain uses TRBV28 with TRBJ2-5; the match to TRBD1 covers 11 bases. The CDR3 is made up of 15 amino acids. Germline V gives CDR1 MDHEN, CDR2 SYDVKM. With 4 bases clipped from V and 5 bases from J, the junction kept 6 bases outside the gene matches.